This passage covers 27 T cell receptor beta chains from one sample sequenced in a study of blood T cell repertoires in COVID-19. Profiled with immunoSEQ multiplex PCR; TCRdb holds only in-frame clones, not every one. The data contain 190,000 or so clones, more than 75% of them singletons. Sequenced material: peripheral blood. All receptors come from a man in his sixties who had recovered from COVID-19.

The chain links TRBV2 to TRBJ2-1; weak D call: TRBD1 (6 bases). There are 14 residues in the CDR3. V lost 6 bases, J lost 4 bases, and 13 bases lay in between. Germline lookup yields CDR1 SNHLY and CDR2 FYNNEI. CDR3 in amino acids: CASSVRQDYNEQFF. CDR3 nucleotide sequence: TGTGCCAGCAGCGTTCGACAGGATTACAATGAGCAGTTCTTC. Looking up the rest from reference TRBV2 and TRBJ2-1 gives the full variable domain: EPEVTQTPSHQVTQMGQEVILRCVPISNHLYFYWYRQILGQKVEFLVSFYNNEISEKSEIFDDQFSVERPDGSNFTLKIRSTKLEDSAMYFCASSVRQDYNEQFFGPGTRLTVL.

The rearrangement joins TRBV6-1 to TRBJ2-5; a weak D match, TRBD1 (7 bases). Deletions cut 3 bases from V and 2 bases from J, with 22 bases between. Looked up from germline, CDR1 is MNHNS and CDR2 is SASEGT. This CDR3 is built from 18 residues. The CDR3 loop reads CASSERGRGQGVQETQYF. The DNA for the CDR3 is TGTGCCAGCAGTGAGCGGGGAAGAGGGCAGGGGGTACAAGAGACCCAGTACTTC.

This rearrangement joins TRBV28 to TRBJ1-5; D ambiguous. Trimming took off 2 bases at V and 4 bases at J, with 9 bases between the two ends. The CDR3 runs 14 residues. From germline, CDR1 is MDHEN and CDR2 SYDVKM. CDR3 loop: CASSLGRVNQPQHF. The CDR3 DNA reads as TGTGCCAGCAGTTTAGGCCGGGTAAATCAGCCCCAGCATTTT.

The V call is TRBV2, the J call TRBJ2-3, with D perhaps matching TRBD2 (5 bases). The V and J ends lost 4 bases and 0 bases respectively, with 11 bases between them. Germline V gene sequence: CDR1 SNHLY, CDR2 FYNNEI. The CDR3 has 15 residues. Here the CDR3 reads CASSGRIISTDTQYF. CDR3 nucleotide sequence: TGTGCCAGCAGTGGGAGGATAATTAGCACAGATACGCAGTATTTT. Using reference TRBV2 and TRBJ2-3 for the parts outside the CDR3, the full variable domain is EPEVTQTPSHQVTQMGQEVILRCVPISNHLYFYWYRQILGQKVEFLVSFYNNEISEKSEIFDDQFSVERPDGSNFTLKIRSTKLEDSAMYFCASSGRIISTDTQYFGPGTRLTVL.

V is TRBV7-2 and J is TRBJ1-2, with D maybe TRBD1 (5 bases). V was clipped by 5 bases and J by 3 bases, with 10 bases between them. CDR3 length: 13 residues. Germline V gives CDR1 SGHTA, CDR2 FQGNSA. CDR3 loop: CASSTKTDYGYTF. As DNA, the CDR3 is TGTGCCAGCAGCACCAAGACAGACTATGGCTACACCTTC.

The CDR3 protein is CASSSGTSGNDEQFF. The CDR3 coding sequence is TGTGCCAGCAGCTCCGGGACTAGCGGGAACGATGAGCAGTTCTTC. V usage is TRBV5-6 and J usage is TRBJ2-1; 13 positions match TRBD2. There are 15 residues in the CDR3. Trimming at V came to 3 bases and at J to 8 bases, leaving 5 bases not matched to a gene. The germline V gene encodes CDR1 SGHDT and CDR2 YYEEEE.

The DNA of the CDR3 is TGTGCCAGCAAACCAAGGACAGAGCAGTATAGCAATCAGCCCCAGCATTTT. Protein: CASKPRTEQYSNQPQHF. This chain joins TRBV3-1 (or the pseudogene TRBV3-2) and TRBJ1-5; possible D gene TRBD1, 6 bases. V was shortened by 7 bases and J by 0 bases, with 19 bases between the two germline ends. Germline V gives CDR1 LGHDT, CDR2 YNNKEL (reference sequence). This CDR3 contains 17 residues.

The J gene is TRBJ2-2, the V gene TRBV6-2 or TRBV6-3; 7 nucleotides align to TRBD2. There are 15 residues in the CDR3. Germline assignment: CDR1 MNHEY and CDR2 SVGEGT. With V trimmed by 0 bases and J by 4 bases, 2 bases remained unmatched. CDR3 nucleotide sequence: TGTGCCAGCAGTTACTCATGGACTAGCACCGGGGAGCTGTTTTTT. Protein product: CASSYSWTSTGELFF.

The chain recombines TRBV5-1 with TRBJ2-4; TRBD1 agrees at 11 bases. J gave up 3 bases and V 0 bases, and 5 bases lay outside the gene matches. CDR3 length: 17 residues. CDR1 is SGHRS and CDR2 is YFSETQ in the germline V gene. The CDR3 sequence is CASSLEGTGGNKNIQYF. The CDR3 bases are TGCGCCAGCAGCTTGGAGGGGACAGGGGGTAACAAAAACATTCAGTACTTC.

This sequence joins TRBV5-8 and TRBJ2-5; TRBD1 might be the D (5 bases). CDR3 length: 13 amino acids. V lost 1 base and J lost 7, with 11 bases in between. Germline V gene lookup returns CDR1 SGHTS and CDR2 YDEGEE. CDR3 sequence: CASSLRAQGTQYF. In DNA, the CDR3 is TGTGCCAGCAGCTTGAGGGCCCAGGGGACCCAGTACTTC.

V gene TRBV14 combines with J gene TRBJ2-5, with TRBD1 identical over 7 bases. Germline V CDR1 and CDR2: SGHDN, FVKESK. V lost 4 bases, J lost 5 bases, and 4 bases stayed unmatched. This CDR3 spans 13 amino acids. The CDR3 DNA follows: TGTGCCAGCAGCCCCGGGACAGAGGAGACCCAGTACTTC. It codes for CASSPGTEETQYF.

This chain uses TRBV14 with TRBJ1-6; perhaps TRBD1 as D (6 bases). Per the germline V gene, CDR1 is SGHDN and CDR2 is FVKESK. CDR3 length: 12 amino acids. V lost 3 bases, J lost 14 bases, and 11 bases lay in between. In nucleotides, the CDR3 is TGTGCCAGCAGCCAGAGACCAGGGGCCCTCCACTTT. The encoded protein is CASSQRPGALHF.

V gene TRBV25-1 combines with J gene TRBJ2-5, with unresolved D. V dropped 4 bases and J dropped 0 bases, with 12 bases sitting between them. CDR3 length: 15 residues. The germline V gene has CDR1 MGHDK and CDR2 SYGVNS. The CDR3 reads CASSGAITHQETQYF. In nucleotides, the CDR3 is TGTGCCAGCAGTGGGGCAATTACCCACCAAGAGACCCAGTACTTC.

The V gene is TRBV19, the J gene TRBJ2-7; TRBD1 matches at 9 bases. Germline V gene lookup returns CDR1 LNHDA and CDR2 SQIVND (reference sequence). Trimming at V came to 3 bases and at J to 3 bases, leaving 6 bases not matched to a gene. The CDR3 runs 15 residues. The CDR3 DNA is TGTGCCAGTAGTATCGGACAGGGGCGAGTCTACGAGCAGTACTTC. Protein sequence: CASSIGQGRVYEQYF.

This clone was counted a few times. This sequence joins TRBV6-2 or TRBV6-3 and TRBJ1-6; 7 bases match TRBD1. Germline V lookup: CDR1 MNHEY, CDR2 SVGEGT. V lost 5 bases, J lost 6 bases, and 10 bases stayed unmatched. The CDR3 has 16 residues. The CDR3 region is CASSDPPGQSNSPLHF. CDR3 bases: TGTGCCAGCAGTGACCCCCCGGGACAGAGTAATTCACCCCTCCACTTT.

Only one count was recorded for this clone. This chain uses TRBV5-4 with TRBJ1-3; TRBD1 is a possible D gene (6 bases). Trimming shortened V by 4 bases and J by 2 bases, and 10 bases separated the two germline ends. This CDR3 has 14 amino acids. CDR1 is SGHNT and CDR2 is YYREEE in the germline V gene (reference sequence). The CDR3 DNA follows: TGTGCCAGCAGCGTACAGGGAACTGGAAACACCATATATTTT. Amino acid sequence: CASSVQGTGNTIYF. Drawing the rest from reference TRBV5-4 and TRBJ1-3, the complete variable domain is ETGVTQSPTHLIKTRGQQVTLRCSSQSGHNTVSWYQQALGQGPQFIFQYYREEENGRGNFPPRFSGLQFPNYSSELNVNALELDDSALYLCASSVQGTGNTIYFGEGSWLTVV.

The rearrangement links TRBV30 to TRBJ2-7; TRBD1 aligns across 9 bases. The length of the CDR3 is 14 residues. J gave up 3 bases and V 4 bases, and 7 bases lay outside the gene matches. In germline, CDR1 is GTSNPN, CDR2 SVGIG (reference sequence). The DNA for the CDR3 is TGTGCCTGGACTCCCGGACAGGGGCACTACGAGCAGTACTTC. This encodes CAWTPGQGHYEQYF.

The CDR3 bases are TGTGCCAGTACCTACGGGGGTATAGCAACTAATGAAAAACTGTTTTTT. Encoded protein: CASTYGGIATNEKLFF. The rearrangement joins TRBV19 to TRBJ1-4; D is possibly TRBD1 (5 bases). The CDR3 is 16 residues long. CDR1 is LNHDA and CDR2 is SQIVND in the germline V gene (reference sequence). Trimming shortened V by 7 bases and J by 0 bases, and 15 bases separated the two germline ends.

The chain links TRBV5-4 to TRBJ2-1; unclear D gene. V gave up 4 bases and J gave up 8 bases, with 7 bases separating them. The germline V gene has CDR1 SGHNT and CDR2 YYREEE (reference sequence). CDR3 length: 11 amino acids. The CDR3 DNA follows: TGTGCCAGCAGCGTCACGGATGAGCAGTTCTTC. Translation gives CASSVTDEQFF.

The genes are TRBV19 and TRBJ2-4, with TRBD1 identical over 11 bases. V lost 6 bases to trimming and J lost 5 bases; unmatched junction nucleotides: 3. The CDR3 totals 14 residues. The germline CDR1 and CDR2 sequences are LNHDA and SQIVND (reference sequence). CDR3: CASSGQGAQNIQYF. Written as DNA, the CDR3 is TGTGCCAGTAGCGGACAGGGGGCACAAAACATTCAGTACTTC.

The CDR3 sequence: CASSFPGPGANVLTF. In DNA form, the CDR3 reads TGTGCCAGCAGCTTTCCAGGGCCTGGGGCCAACGTCCTGACTTTC. The chain uses TRBV5-6 and TRBJ2-6, with D maybe TRBD1 (5 bases). The ends were cut back, 2 bases at V and 2 bases at J, with 8 bases in the middle. Germline V gene data show CDR1 as SGHDT and CDR2 as YYEEEE. The CDR3 covers 15 residues.

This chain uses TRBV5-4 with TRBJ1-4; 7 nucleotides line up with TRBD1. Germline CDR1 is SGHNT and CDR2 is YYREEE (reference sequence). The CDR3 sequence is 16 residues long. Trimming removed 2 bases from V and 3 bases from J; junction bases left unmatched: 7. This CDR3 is CASSLGGGIANEKLFF. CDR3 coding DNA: TGTGCCAGCAGCTTAGGAGGGGGCATCGCTAATGAAAAACTGTTTTTT. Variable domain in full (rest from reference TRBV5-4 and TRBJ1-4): ETGVTQSPTHLIKTRGQQVTLRCSSQSGHNTVSWYQQALGQGPQFIFQYYREEENGRGNFPPRFSGLQFPNYSSELNVNALELDDSALYLCASSLGGGIANEKLFFGSGTQLSVL.

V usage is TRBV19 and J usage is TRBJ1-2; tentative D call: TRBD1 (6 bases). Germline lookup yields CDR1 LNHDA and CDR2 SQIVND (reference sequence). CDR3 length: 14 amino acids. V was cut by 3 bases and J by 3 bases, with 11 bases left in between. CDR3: CASSMPPGDYGYTF. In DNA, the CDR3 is TGTGCCAGTAGTATGCCCCCAGGGGACTATGGCTACACCTTC.

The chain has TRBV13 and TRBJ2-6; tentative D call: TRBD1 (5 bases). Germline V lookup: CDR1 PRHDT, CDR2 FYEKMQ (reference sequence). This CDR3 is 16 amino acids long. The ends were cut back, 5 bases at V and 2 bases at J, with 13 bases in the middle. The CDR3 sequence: CASSPAQVAGANVLTF. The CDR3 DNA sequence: TGTGCCAGCAGCCCCGCACAGGTAGCTGGGGCCAACGTCCTGACTTTC.

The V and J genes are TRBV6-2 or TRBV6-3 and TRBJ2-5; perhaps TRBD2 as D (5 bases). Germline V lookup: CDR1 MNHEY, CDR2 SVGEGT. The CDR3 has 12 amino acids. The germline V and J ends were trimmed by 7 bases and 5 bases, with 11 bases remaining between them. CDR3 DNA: TGTGCCAGCAACCCCCCGGGGGAGACCCAGTACTTC. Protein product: CASNPPGETQYF.

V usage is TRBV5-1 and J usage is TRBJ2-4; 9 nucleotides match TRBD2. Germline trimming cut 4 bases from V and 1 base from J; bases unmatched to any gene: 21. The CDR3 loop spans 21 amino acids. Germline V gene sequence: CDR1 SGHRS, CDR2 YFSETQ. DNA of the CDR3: TGCGCCAGCAGCGCCCTCGGCTGGCGGGGGGGGGAGGAGATTGCCAAAAACATTCAGTACTTC. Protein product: CASSALGWRGGEEIAKNIQYF.

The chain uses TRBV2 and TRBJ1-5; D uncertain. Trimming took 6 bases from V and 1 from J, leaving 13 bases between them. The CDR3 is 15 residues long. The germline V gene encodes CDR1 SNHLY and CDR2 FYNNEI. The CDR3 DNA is TGTGCCAGCAGCATCAGCGGGGTAAGCAATCAGCCCCAGCATTTT. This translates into CASSISGVSNQPQHF.